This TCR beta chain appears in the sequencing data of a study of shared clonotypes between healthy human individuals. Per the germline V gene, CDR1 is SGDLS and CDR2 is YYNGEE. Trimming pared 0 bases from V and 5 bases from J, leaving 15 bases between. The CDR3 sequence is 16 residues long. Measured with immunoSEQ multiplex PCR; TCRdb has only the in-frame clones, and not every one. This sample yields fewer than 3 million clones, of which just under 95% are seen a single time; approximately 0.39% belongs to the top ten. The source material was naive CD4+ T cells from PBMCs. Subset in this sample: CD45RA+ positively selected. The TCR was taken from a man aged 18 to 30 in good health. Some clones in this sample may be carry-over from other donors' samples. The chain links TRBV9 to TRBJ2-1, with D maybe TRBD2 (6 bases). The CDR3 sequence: CASSVEASGHHNEQFF. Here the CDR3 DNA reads TGTGCCAGCAGCGTAGAAGCCAGCGGGCATCACAATGAGCAGTTCTTC.